This TCR beta chain was sequenced during a study of T cells expressing NK-cell markers. Overall study context: In sorted CD3+CD56+NKG2C+, CD3+CD56+NKG2C- and CD3+CD56-NKG2C+ T cells, TCR beta repertoires were obtained. The eight sequenced donors comprised seven who were HCMV-seropositive and one who was seronegative.

Regarding the study as a whole: There were a handful of donors in whom these clonotypes also led the CD3+CD56-NKG2C+ fraction.

Per the germline V gene, CDR1 is MNHEY and CDR2 is SMNVEV (reference sequence). The CDR3 is 16 amino acids. TCRdb re-called the 5' RACE reads and catalogs CDR3 proteins one per entry, DNA excluded. Its listing shows around 140,000 distinct CDR3 sequences. Remarks on this clonotype: Antigen unknown.

The sequence was collected from a man between 18 and 29 years old in good health. The sample was blood T cells: a sorted CD56 or NKG2C T cell subset, CD4+ or CD8+ T cells, or bulk PBMC T cells (not recorded which). This chain links TRBV27 with TRBJ2-1; checking the TCRdb D call of TRBD1 is not possible without DNA. The CDR3 here is CASTNGAGGPYNEQFF.